A single TCR beta chain is shown here with its context. Original handling: Reference gene primer amplification yielded estimated nucleated cell counts. The table came from immunoSEQ multiplex PCR; TCRdb's copy has only in-frame clones and leaves some out. V and J calls and clone size are as listed in that table; D and trimming were resolved from the DNA. Of approximately 240,000 clones in the sample, 84% were seen once. The data originate from a study of blood T cell repertoires in COVID-19. Overall study context: From T cells, B-cell-depleted T cells, or PBMCs came the material, which was cDNA or gDNA.

V was pared by 5 bases and J by 7 bases, with 3 bases of the junction left unmatched. The CDR3 covers 12 residues. Germline loops: CDR1 SEHNR, CDR2 FQNEAQ (reference sequence). The sequence was obtained from a man aged 50 or older with acute or convalescent COVID-19. The J gene is TRBJ1-2, the V gene TRBV7-9, with 8 bases matching TRBD1. The sequenced sample was peripheral blood. CDR3 residues: CASSVTGAGYTF. CDR3 nucleotides: TGTGCCAGCAGCGTGACAGGGGCTGGCTACACCTTC.